This entry lists 32 T cell receptor beta chains sequenced from one sample in a study of siplizumab effects on memory and regulatory T cells (dated by TCRdb to between 2017 and 2020). Receptor amplification or capture employed the immunoSEQ multiplex PCR assay. TCRdb carries this immuneACCESS record with in-frame sequences only. Its versions omit some clonotypes, under half of them owing to an unresolved V gene in the studies checked, with the rest unexplained. For this sample the table gives around 120,000 clones, of which about 94% were detected only once. The top ten clones comprise about 1.8% of the sample. Specimen: non-Treg CD4+ T cells sorted from blood. The cell subset or site label corresponds to: FACS-sorted unstimulated CD4+ non-regulatory T cells. These receptors all stem from a human donor in good health.

The V call is TRBV20-1, the J call TRBJ2-1; no clear D. Deletions cut 3 bases from V and 9 bases from J, with 6 bases between. Germline V CDR1 and CDR2: DFQATT, SNEGSKA (reference sequence). The CDR3 contains 10 residues. CDR3 loop: CSARAPEQFF. The DNA for the CDR3 is TGCAGTGCTAGGGCCCCTGAGCAGTTCTTC.

This clone was counted between two and nine times. This rearrangement joins TRBV29-1 to TRBJ2-1, with 7 bases aligning to TRBD1. Losses at the gene ends were 3 bases for V and 4 bases for J; bases not matched to a gene: 9. Germline loops: CDR1 SQVTM, CDR2 ANQGSEA. This CDR3 has 15 residues. CDR3 protein: CSVDPPGQLYNEQFF. The CDR3 region has the DNA TGCAGCGTTGACCCCCCGGGACAGCTATACAATGAGCAGTTCTTC.

The chain recombines TRBV6-1 with TRBJ2-1, with a tentative D call TRBD2 (5 bases). Trimming took off 4 bases at V and 6 bases at J, with 13 bases between the two ends. Per the germline V gene, CDR1 is MNHNS and CDR2 is SASEGT. The CDR3 is 14 residues long. CDR3 nucleotides: TGTGCCAGCAGTGCGGGGAACGCCGCCAATGAGCAGTTCTTC. Its protein product is CASSAGNAANEQFF.

The chain combines TRBV2 with TRBJ1-1; no definite D call. The ends were cut back, 2 bases at V and 7 bases at J, with 14 bases in the middle. The CDR3 covers 14 residues. Germline V lookup: CDR1 SNHLY, CDR2 FYNNEI. Here the CDR3 DNA reads TGTGCCAGCAGTGAATCGACCCAAGCCTTTGAAGCTTTCTTT. This gives the protein CASSESTQAFEAFF.

The chain combines TRBV30 with TRBJ1-3, with 8 bases aligning to TRBD1. V dropped 1 base and J dropped 0; count of bases not matched to a gene: 2. Germline-derived CDR1 and CDR2 are GTSNPN and SVGIG (reference sequence). The CDR3 runs to 15 residues. CDR3 loop: CAWSGTGNSGNTIYF. Written as DNA, the CDR3 is TGTGCCTGGAGTGGGACAGGGAACTCTGGAAACACCATATATTTT.

This chain connects TRBV7-8 to TRBJ1-3; D is perhaps TRBD1 (6 bases). V lost 5 bases to trimming and J lost 0 bases, with 20 bases between them. The germline V gene has CDR1 SGHVS and CDR2 FQNEAQ. The CDR3 sequence is 18 residues long. In nucleotides, the CDR3 is TGTGCCAGCAGCCGTACCACCAACAGGGTTCTCTCTGGAAACACCATATATTTT. This encodes CASSRTTNRVLSGNTIYF.

The chain carries TRBV7-3 and TRBJ1-1; 7 positions agree with TRBD1. Germline V CDR1 and CDR2: SGHTA, FQGTGA. The CDR3 length is 13 residues. After removal of 6 bases from V and 8 bases from J, the junction contained 9 bases not matched to a gene. CDR3 in amino acids: CASSPKQGMEAFF. The CDR3 DNA reads TGTGCCAGCAGTCCCAAACAGGGGATGGAAGCTTTCTTT.

V usage is TRBV19 and J usage is TRBJ2-5; a weak D match, TRBD1 (6 bases). The CDR3 runs to 14 residues. CDR1 and CDR2 (germline): LNHDA, SQIVND (reference sequence). With 4 bases removed from V and 1 base from J, the gap between germline ends came to 10 bases. In DNA, the CDR3 is TGTGCCAGTAGTAGGGGACAATCCCAAGAGACCCAGTACTTC. Protein product: CASSRGQSQETQYF.

The genes are TRBV5-1 and TRBJ1-1, with 8 bases matching TRBD1. Trimming removed 2 bases from V and 5 bases from J; junction bases left unmatched: 5. This CDR3 has 14 amino acids. From germline, CDR1 is SGHRS and CDR2 YFSETQ. This CDR3 is CASSLYRGGTEAFF. In DNA form, the CDR3 reads TGCGCCAGCAGCTTATACAGGGGGGGTACTGAAGCTTTCTTT.

Of note for this clone: Other DNA sequences in the same sample also yield this CDR3. The gene calls are TRBV5-4 and TRBJ1-1; D not certain. The V and J ends lost 0 bases and 0 bases respectively, with 3 bases between them. The CDR3 runs 13 residues. Germline V CDR1 and CDR2: SGHNT, YYREEE (reference sequence). The CDR3 DNA reads as TGTGCCAGCAGCTTGGCATTGAACACTGAAGCTTTCTTT. It codes for CASSLALNTEAFF.

The chain carries TRBV5-1 and TRBJ1-3; D ambiguous. The CDR3 has 12 amino acids. From germline, CDR1 is SGHRS and CDR2 YFSETQ. Trimming removed 0 bases at V and 4 bases at J, with 2 bases between. For the CDR3, the DNA is TGCGCCAGCAGCTTGGGGGGAAACACCATATATTTT. Translating it yields CASSLGGNTIYF.

Regarding this clone: The junction shows a germline mismatch at one end, possibly a read error. The J gene is TRBJ2-1, the V gene TRBV6-4, with TRBD2 matching 8 bases. Germline-derived CDR1 and CDR2 are MRHNA and SNTAGT. The CDR3 sequence is 12 residues long. The CDR3 loop reads CASRLAGASLVF. The DNA of the CDR3 is TGTGCCAGCAGGCTAGCGGGCGCCTCCTTGGTCTTC.

The chain joins TRBV9 to TRBJ2-7; D might be TRBD2 (6 bases). Trimming cost V 2 bases and J 2 bases, with 11 bases left between them. CDR3 length: 14 residues. The germline CDR1 and CDR2 sequences are SGDLS and YYNGEE. The CDR3 DNA reads as TGTGCCAGCAGCGTCGGGACTCTTCCCTACGAGCAGTACTTC. Protein: CASSVGTLPYEQYF.

The chain joins TRBV19 to TRBJ2-5; the D is unclear. The length of the CDR3 is 13 residues. V lost 4 bases and J lost 5, with 11 bases in between. Germline V gene sequence: CDR1 LNHDA, CDR2 SQIVND (reference sequence). CDR3: CASSTRPRETQYF. The DNA for the CDR3 is TGTGCCAGTAGTACCCGACCCCGGGAGACCCAGTACTTC.

V gene TRBV6-1 combines with J gene TRBJ1-2, with D perhaps matching TRBD1 (6 bases). V lost 7 bases and J lost 8, with 11 bases in between. CDR1 is MNHNS, CDR2 SASEGT, per germline. The CDR3 runs 11 residues. Here the CDR3 DNA reads TGTGCCAGCACCGGGGGGCAAGGCTACACCTTC. This translates into CASTGGQGYTF.

J is TRBJ1-6 and V is TRBV5-1; D is ambiguous. The CDR3 sequence is 15 residues long. CDR1 SGHRS and CDR2 YFSETQ come from the germline V gene. V dropped 0 bases and J dropped 8 bases, with 12 bases sitting between them. CDR3 nucleotide sequence: TGCGCCAGCAGCTTGGACAGCCCAATGGATTCACCCCTCCACTTT. This codes for CASSLDSPMDSPLHF.

The V gene is TRBV11-2, the J gene TRBJ1-5; perhaps TRBD1 as D (5 bases). Trimming shortened V by 2 bases and J by 0 bases, and 11 bases separated the two germline ends. There are 16 residues in the CDR3. CDR1 is SGHAT, CDR2 FQNNGV, per germline. The CDR3, as DNA: TGTGCCAGCAGCTTAAGGGCGGACAATAGCAATCAGCCCCAGCATTTT. Protein product: CASSLRADNSNQPQHF.

The rearrangement uses TRBV10-3 and TRBJ1-6; the match to TRBD1 covers 7 bases. Trimming at V came to 3 bases and at J to 10 bases, leaving 6 bases not matched to a gene. Germline-derived CDR1 and CDR2 are ENHRY and SYGVKD. The CDR3 totals 14 residues. DNA for the CDR3: TGTGCCATCAGTGAAGGGGGCATCGTCTCACCCCTCCACTTT. Translating it yields CAISEGGIVSPLHF.

V is TRBV5-4 and J is TRBJ2-5; the match to TRBD2 covers 7 bases. Trimming removed 4 bases from V and 5 bases from J; junction bases left unmatched: 8. In germline, CDR1 is SGHNT, CDR2 YYREEE (reference sequence). The CDR3 has 14 residues. CDR3: CASSPVGGGETQYF. The CDR3 DNA follows: TGTGCCAGCAGCCCGGTCGGGGGAGGGGAGACCCAGTACTTC.

For the CDR3, the DNA is TGCGCCAGCAGCCCGGGACAGCGGGAGACCCAGTACTTC. Its translation: CASSPGQRETQYF. The chain links TRBV5-1 to TRBJ2-5; 7 bases agree with TRBD1. Germline-derived CDR1 and CDR2 are SGHRS and YFSETQ. This CDR3 has 13 amino acids. The V segment lost 4 bases and the J segment 5 bases; nucleotides outside the gene matches: 5.

This clone was detected once. The rearrangement links TRBV5-1 to TRBJ1-1; 11 nucleotides match TRBD1. V dropped 4 bases and J dropped 7; count of bases not matched to a gene: 9. Germline-derived CDR1 and CDR2 are SGHRS and YFSETQ. This CDR3 comprises 15 residues. CDR3 amino acids: CASSRSGQGEFEAFF. CDR3 nucleotide sequence: TGCGCCAGCAGCCGTTCGGGACAGGGGGAATTTGAAGCTTTCTTT.

This chain connects TRBV6-1 to TRBJ2-5; D may be TRBD2 (5 bases). The J call may be incorrect, as the DNA end agrees better with TRBJ2-7. Germline V lookup: CDR1 MNHNS, CDR2 SASEGT. CDR3 size: 13 residues. CDR3 residues: CASSDITGVEQYF. In DNA form, the CDR3 reads TGTGCCAGCAGTGACATTACCGGGGTCGAGCAGTACTTC.

The chain carries TRBV7-9 and TRBJ2-3; D not certain. Germline-derived CDR1 and CDR2 are SEHNR and FQNEAQ (reference sequence). The CDR3 contains 16 residues. Trimming cost V 5 bases and J 6 bases, with 21 bases left between them. The CDR3: CASSLGVANTVDTQYF. The CDR3 nucleotides read TGTGCCAGCAGCCTAGGCGTGGCTAACACAGTGGATACGCAGTATTTT.

The gene calls are TRBV28 and TRBJ1-2; 8 bases align to TRBD1. V was clipped by 8 bases and J by 8 bases; unmatched bases: 16. The CDR3 length is 15 residues. Germline CDR1 reads MDHEN; CDR2 reads SYDVKM. CDR3 sequence: CASGSTGEGLGGYTF. The CDR3 DNA reads TGTGCCAGCGGGTCGACAGGGGAAGGATTAGGAGGCTACACCTTC.

This clone was seen only once. Here the CDR3 DNA reads TGTGCCAGCAGTTCACCGGGACAGGGGGCTCGGGAGCAGTTCTTC. Its translation is CASSSPGQGAREQFF. V and J are TRBV28 and TRBJ2-1; 12 bases are a match to TRBD1. Germline V gene sequence: CDR1 MDHEN, CDR2 SYDVKM. This CDR3 spans 15 amino acids. The V and J ends lost 4 bases and 10 bases, in that order; junction bases with no gene match: 8.

This clone is a singleton in its sample. Other DNA sequences in this sample translate to the same CDR3. The chain uses TRBV7-2 and TRBJ2-1; 10 bases line up with TRBD2. V was clipped by 1 base and J by 7 bases; unmatched bases: 7. Germline loops: CDR1 SGHTA, CDR2 FQGNSA. The CDR3 loop spans 16 amino acids. The CDR3 loop reads CASSLVASGSGNEQFF. CDR3 nucleotides: TGTGCCAGCAGCTTAGTGGCTAGCGGGAGCGGAAATGAGCAGTTCTTC.

The chain links TRBV28 to TRBJ1-1; D ambiguous. The V end lost 2 bases, the J end lost 0 bases, and 7 bases lay between the germline ends. The CDR3 is 14 amino acids. The V gene's germline CDR1 is MDHEN and CDR2 SYDVKM. The CDR3 here is CASSLPIMNTEAFF. CDR3 nucleotide sequence: TGTGCCAGCAGTTTACCTATCATGAACACTGAAGCTTTCTTT.

V usage is TRBV2 and J usage is TRBJ1-2, with D hard to call. From germline, CDR1 is SNHLY and CDR2 FYNNEI. The CDR3 loop spans 14 amino acids. V was pared by 11 bases and J by 0 bases, with 16 bases between. This CDR3 is CASGKRVTNYGYTF. CDR3 nucleotides: TGTGCCTCGGGAAAGAGAGTGACTAACTATGGCTACACCTTC.

The chain joins TRBV7-6 to TRBJ2-7; 8 bases are shared with TRBD2. J gave up 0 bases and V 5 bases, and 12 bases lay outside the gene matches. The length of the CDR3 is 17 residues. Per the germline V gene, CDR1 is SGHVS and CDR2 is FNYEAQ. The CDR3 DNA sequence: TGTGCCAGCAGCCCTCTCCGTAGCGGGGCTCTCTCCTACGAGCAGTACTTC. Its protein is CASSPLRSGALSYEQYF.

The V and J genes are TRBV19 and TRBJ2-1, with 9 bases that match TRBD2. Germline V gene lookup returns CDR1 LNHDA and CDR2 SQIVND (reference sequence). V trimming: 5 bases; J trimming: 0 bases; junction bases outside the gene matches: 2. This CDR3 is built from 15 residues. CDR3 bases: TGTGCCAGTAGTCGTAGCGGGAGCTCCTACAATGAGCAGTTCTTC. Protein sequence: CASSRSGSSYNEQFF.

V gene TRBV12-5 combines with J gene TRBJ2-7; 11 bases are shared with TRBD1. The CDR3 is made up of 15 amino acids. CDR1 is LGHNT and CDR2 is FRNRAP in the germline V gene. V was clipped by 6 bases and J by 6 bases; unmatched bases: 10. CDR3 nucleotide sequence: TGTGCTAGTGGAGAAAACCGGGACAGGGGGTCCGAGCAGTACTTC. Translation: CASGENRDRGSEQYF.

V is TRBV5-1 and J is TRBJ1-1; D is unclear. With 3 bases removed from V and 1 base from J, the gap between germline ends came to 7 bases. Looked up from germline, CDR1 is SGHRS and CDR2 is YFSETQ. The CDR3 has 13 amino acids. CDR3 sequence (DNA): TGCGCCAGCAGCTGGACCTCGAACACTGAAGCTTTCTTT. Encoded protein: CASSWTSNTEAFF.